The rows below give T cell receptor beta chains drawn from one sample of a study of control samples from healthy donors and cancer patients. Method: immunoSEQ multiplex PCR; TCRdb's copy keeps in-frame clones and lacks some. The data show 150,000 to 200,000 clones, nearly 90% seen once. The sample was blood. The receptors were gathered from a woman between 45 and 60 years old in good health. Both conserved end residues are part of each CDR3.

TRBV30,TRBJ2-3,CAWERGAGGTDTQYF
TRBV14,TRBJ1-1,CASSQENPNTGPGDTEAFF
TRBV19,TRBJ1-5,CASSIRDQPQHF
TRBV24-1,TRBJ1-5,CATSDLLFSPQHF
TRBV11-2,TRBJ2-7,CASRSGAGQRYYEQYF
TRBV6-2/TRBV6-3,TRBJ2-7,CASSYGTSSYEQYF
TRBV10-3,TRBJ2-7,CATKPRTGGYEQYF
TRBV9,TRBJ1-4,CASGSTGNNEKLFF
TRBV12-5,TRBJ1-1,CASGLWGMNTEAFF
TRBV19,TRBJ2-3,CASSMRQSTDTQYF
TRBV5-1,TRBJ2-1,CASSLGESSYNEQFF
TRBV7-8,TRBJ1-1,CASSSSLGHNTEAFF
TRBV6-5,TRBJ1-2,CASSLGRQEHGYTF
TRBV19,TRBJ2-5,CASSITGGQETQYF
TRBV7-2,TRBJ2-3,CASSLDGIASANTQYF
TRBV28,TRBJ2-7,CASSFKSRLNYEQYF
TRBV15,TRBJ2-1,CATSRLASAMGNEQFF
TRBV5-1,TRBJ2-7,CASSLAGSAGGRFYEQYF
TRBV30,TRBJ2-7,CAGWSPDTYEQYF
TRBV5-1,TRBJ2-7,CASSSGGSIYEQYF
TRBV20-1,TRBJ1-2,CSEEYGYTF
TRBV5-6,TRBJ1-4,CASSLGYAEKLFF
TRBV19,TRBJ1-3,CASSMGRSGNTIYF
TRBV2,TRBJ2-5,CASIIPGAQYF
TRBV18,TRBJ2-5,CASSPQGQETQYF
TRBV9,TRBJ2-7,CASSDGPLVGEQYF
TRBV3-1/TRBV3-2,TRBJ2-3,CASSQSRGGAAAADTQYF
TRBV7-9,TRBJ1-2,CASSLDRKGYTF
TRBV19,TRBJ1-3,CASSNQGTASGNTIYF
TRBV15,TRBJ1-2,CATSIRGGTGTNYGYTF
TRBV7-2,TRBJ1-5,CASSLDRISNQPQHF
TRBV5-6,TRBJ2-7,CASSLMSSGGPQIHEQYF
TRBV18,TRBJ1-6,CASSQGTGDNSPLHF
TRBV28,TRBJ1-5,CASRGGLGNQPQHF
TRBV11-2,TRBJ2-7,CASSSGTGPYEQYF
TRBV6-1,TRBJ2-5,CASSETIQIQTQYF
TRBV7-2,TRBJ1-6,CASSLEGGRLHSPLHF
TRBV6-5,TRBJ1-4,CASSNRVEEKLFF
TRBV7-2,TRBJ1-2,CASRPVANYGYTF
TRBV11-3,TRBJ2-5,CASSLGQQETQYF
TRBV6-5,TRBJ1-1,CASFLPSSPKAFF
TRBV10-3,TRBJ1-5,CASRESDSNQPQHF
TRBV7-2,TRBJ1-4,CASSSYSSRVEKLFF
TRBV6-5,TRBJ1-2,CASSPLGGYGYTF
TRBV29-1,TRBJ1-4,CSGLQRTNEKLFF
TRBV5-1,TRBJ2-7,CASSAKSTGDHEQYF
TRBV9,TRBJ1-3,CASSVDQNQRAIYF
TRBV7-2,TRBJ2-3,CASSPTSVPTDTQYF
TRBV5-4,TRBJ2-1,CASSRRTSGGASYNEQFF
TRBV6-6,TRBJ1-1,CASARTAQGGTEAFF
TRBV6-2/TRBV6-3,TRBJ1-1,CASSYVRGAMNTEAFF
TRBV5-1,TRBJ1-3,CASSLTDRGANTIYF
TRBV7-2,TRBJ1-1,CASSLPGQGLNTEAFF
TRBV5-4,TRBJ2-5,CASSLIGSGRAQETQYF
TRBV24-1,TRBJ2-1,CATSDPSGTSYNEQFF